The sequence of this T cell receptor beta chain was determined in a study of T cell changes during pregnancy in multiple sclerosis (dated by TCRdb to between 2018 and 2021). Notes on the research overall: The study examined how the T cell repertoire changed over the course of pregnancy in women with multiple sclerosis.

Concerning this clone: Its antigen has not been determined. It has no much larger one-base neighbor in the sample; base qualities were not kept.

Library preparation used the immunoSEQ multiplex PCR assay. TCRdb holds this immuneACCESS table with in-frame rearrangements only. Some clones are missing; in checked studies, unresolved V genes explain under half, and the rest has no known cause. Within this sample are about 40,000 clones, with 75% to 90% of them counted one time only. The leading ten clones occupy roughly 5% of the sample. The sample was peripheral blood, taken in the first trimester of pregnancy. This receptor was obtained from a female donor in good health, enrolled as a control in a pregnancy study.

In nucleotide form, the sequence is TGTGCCAGCAGCTTATGGTTAGGCGGTAGGTCCCCCACAGATACGCAGTATTTT. This yields the protein CASSLWLGGRSPTDTQYF. The chain couples TRBV7-9 to TRBJ2-3, with the D segment identity uncertain. Reading from cysteine to phenylalanine, the CDR3 counts 18 amino acids. The sequence is cut down to CDR3 DNA, 54 bases in frame from base 1. From a lookup of the germline V gene (reference sequence), CDR1 and CDR2 are SEHNR and FQNEAQ. Relative to germline, V is 2 bases shorter and J is 2 bases shorter, with 20 bases between their ends.